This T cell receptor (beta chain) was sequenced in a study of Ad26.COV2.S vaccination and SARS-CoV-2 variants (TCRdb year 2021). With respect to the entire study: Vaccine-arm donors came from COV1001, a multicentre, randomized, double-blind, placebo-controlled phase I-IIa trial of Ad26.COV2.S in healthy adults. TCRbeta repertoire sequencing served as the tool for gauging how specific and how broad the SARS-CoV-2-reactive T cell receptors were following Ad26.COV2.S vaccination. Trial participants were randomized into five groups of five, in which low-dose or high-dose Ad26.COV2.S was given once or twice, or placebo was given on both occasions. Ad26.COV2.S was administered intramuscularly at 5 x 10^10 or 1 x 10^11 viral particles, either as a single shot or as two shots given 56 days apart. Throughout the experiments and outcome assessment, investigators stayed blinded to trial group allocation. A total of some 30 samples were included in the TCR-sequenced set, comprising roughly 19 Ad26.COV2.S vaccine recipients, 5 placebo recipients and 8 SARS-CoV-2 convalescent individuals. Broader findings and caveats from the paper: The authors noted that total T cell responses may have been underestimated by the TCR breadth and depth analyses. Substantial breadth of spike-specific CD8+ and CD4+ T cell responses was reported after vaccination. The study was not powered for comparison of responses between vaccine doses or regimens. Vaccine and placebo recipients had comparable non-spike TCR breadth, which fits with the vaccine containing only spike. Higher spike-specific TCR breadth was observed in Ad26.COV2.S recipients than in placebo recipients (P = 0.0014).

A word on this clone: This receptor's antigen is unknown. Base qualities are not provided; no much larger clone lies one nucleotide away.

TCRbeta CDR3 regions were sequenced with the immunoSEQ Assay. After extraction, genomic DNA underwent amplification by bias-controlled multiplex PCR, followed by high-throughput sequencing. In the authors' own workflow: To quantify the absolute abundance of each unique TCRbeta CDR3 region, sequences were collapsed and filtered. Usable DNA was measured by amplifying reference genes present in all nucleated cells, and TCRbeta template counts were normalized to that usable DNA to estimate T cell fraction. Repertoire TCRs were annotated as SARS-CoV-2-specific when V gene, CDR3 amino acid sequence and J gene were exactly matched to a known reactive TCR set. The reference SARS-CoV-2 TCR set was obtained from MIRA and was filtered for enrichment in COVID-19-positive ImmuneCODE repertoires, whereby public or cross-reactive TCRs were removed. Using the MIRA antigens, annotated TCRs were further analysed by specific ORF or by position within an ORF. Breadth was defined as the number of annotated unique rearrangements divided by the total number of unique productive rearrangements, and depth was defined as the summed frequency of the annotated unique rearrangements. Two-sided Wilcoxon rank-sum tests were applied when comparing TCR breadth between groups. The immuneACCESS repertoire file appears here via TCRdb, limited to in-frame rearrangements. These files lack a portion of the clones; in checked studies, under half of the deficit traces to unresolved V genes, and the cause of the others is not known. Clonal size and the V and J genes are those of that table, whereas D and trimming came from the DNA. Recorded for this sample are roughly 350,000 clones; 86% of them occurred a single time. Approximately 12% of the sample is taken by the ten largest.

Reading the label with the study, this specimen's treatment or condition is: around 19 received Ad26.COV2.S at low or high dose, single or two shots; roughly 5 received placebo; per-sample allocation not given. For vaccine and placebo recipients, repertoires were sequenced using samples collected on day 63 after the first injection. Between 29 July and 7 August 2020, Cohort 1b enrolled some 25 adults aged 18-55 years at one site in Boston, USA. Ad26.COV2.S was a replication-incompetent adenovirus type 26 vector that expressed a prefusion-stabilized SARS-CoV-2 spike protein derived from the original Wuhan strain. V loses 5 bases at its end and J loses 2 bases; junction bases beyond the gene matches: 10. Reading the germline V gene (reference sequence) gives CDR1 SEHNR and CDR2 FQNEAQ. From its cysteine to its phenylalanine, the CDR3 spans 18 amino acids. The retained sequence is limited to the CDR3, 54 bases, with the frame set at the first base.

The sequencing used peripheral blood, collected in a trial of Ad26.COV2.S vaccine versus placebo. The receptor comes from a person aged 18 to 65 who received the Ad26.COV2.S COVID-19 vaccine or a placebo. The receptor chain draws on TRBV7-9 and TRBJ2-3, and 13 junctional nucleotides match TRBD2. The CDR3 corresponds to CASSLLAGGPTVTDTQYF. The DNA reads TGTGCCAGCAGCCTACTAGCGGGGGGGCCAACGGTCACAGATACGCAGTATTTT.